This TCR beta chain came from a study of blood T cell repertoires in COVID-19. Whole-study context: Samples came from the United States, Italy and Spain, spanning acute and convalescent COVID-19. The analysed material was cDNA or gDNA that came from T cells, B-cell-depleted T cells, or PBMCs.

In the authors' methods: The authors estimated nucleated cell counts from reference gene primer amplification. Repertoires were generated with immunoSEQ multiplex PCR, while TCRdb's copy carries only in-frame clones and drops some. Clone size and the V and J calls come from that table; the DNA yielded D and trimming. The sample carries around 100,000 clones, roughly 80% recorded once. Germline-derived CDR1 and CDR2 are LNHDA and SQIVND (reference sequence). V was shortened by 7 bases and J by 0 bases, with 18 bases between the two germline ends. This CDR3 region has 17 residues. The material sequenced was peripheral blood. The TCR comes from a human donor in a cohort sampled during active COVID-19. This rearrangement joins TRBV19 to TRBJ1-4; D not certain. CDR3 coding DNA: TGTGCCAGTACCCCATGGGCAGGTGCCACAACTAATGAAAAACTGTTTTTT. It codes for CASTPWAGATTNEKLFF. The full variable domain, rest sourced from reference TRBV19 and TRBJ1-4, is DGGITQSPKYLFRKEGQNVTLSCEQNLNHDAMYWYRQDPGQGLRLIYYSQIVNDFQKGDIAEGYSVSREKKESFPLTVTSAQKNPTAFYLCASTPWAGATTNEKLFFGSGTQLSVL.